Presented here are 22 T cell receptor beta chains from one specimen sequenced in a study of response to subunit inactivated influenza vaccine. MiXCR was run by TCRdb on the RT-PCR reads, yielding one entry per CDR3 protein. The sample consists of over 650,000 distinct CDR3 sequences, under 20% of them appearing once. Here the sequenced sample was PBMCs from blood, taken roughly 5 days after vaccination. The receptors were sampled from a man in his fifties who received an inactivated influenza vaccine.

The genes are TRBV20-1 and TRBJ1-5; 8 bases align to TRBD1. Unmatched junction bases numbered 5, after V lost 6 bases and J lost 1 base. Germline CDR1 DFQATT, CDR2 SNEGSKA (reference sequence). The CDR3 is made up of 14 amino acids. CDR3 bases: TGCAGTGCCACGGACAGGGCGAGCAATCAGCCCCAGCATTTT. Encoded protein: CSATDRASNQPQHF.

This chain uses TRBV12-3 or TRBV12-4 with TRBJ1-2; TRBD1 agrees at 8 bases. The ends lost 6 bases at V and 0 bases at J; junction bases unmatched: 3. CDR3 size: 14 residues. The CDR3 sequence: CASRGTGANYGYTF. The CDR3 region has the DNA TGTGCCAGCAGAGGGACAGGAGCTAACTATGGCTACACCTTC.

This clonotype was observed a handful of times. The chain employs TRBV2 and TRBJ2-5; D remains ambiguous. CDR3 length: 13 residues. Trimming took 8 bases from V and 2 from J, leaving 12 bases between them. In germline, CDR1 is SNHLY, CDR2 FYNNEI. The CDR3 reads CASSSNLQETQYF. The DNA of the CDR3 is TGTGCCAGCTCATCGAACCTACAAGAGACCCAGTACTTC.

This clonotype occurred a few times. V is TRBV7-9 and J is TRBJ1-2; 9 bases line up with TRBD1. The CDR3 length is 14 residues. Germline CDR1 is SEHNR and CDR2 is FQNEAQ (reference sequence). The V gene end was trimmed by 2 bases and the J gene end by 4 bases; junction bases not matched to a gene: 2. CDR3: CASSLTGGGYGYTF. The CDR3 DNA reads TGTGCCAGCAGCTTAACAGGGGGCGGCTATGGCTACACCTTC. Drawing the rest from reference TRBV7-9 and TRBJ1-2, the complete variable domain is DTGVSQNPRHKITKRGQNVTFRCDPISEHNRLYWYRQTLGQGPEFLTYFQNEAQLEKSRLLSDRFSAERPKGSFSTLEIQRTEQGDSAMYLCASSLTGGGYGYTFGSGTRLTVV.

The V call is TRBV20-1, the J call TRBJ2-3; 10 positions match TRBD2. CDR3 length equals 16 residues. Germline loops: CDR1 DFQATT, CDR2 SNEGSKA (reference sequence). V was clipped by 0 bases and J by 2 bases; unmatched bases: 5. CDR3 protein: CSARDPLAGNTDTQYF. The CDR3 DNA is TGCAGTGCTAGAGATCCACTAGCGGGAAACACAGATACGCAGTATTTT.

This clonotype was counted a few times. The chain employs TRBV4-3 and TRBJ2-1, with no clear D. Looked up from germline, CDR1 is LGHNA and CDR2 is YSLEER. V gave up 1 base and J gave up 4 bases, with 8 bases separating them. CDR3 size: 14 residues. CDR3: CASSQVVGYNEQFF. CDR3 nucleotides: TGCGCCAGCAGCCAAGTTGTGGGATACAATGAGCAGTTCTTC.

The chain couples TRBV6-1 to TRBJ1-2; no clear D gene. This CDR3 is built from 12 residues. Germline V lookup: CDR1 MNHNS, CDR2 SASEGT. CDR3 nucleotide sequence: TGTGCGACCCGGGAGGGTATGCGAGGCTACACCTTC. It yields the protein CATREGMRGYTF.

This clonotype was detected ten times or more. The V call is TRBV12-3 or TRBV12-4, the J call TRBJ2-3, with TRBD1 identical over 12 bases. The CDR3 consists of 15 residues. V gave up 4 bases and J gave up 4 bases; unmatched junction bases: 3. For the CDR3, the DNA is TGTGCCAGCAGTTCCGGGACAGGGGGCGCAGATACGCAGTATTTT. Translating gives CASSSGTGGADTQYF.

There are a few counts of this clonotype. CDR3 nucleotides: TGCGCCAGCAGCCCTCGGGGGGGACGTCAGCCCCAGCATTTT. Translating it yields CASSPRGGRQPQHF. V is TRBV5-1 and J is TRBJ1-5; the D gene is possibly TRBD1 (5 bases). The germline V and J ends were trimmed by 4 bases and 6 bases, with 14 bases remaining between them. This CDR3 is 14 amino acids long. CDR1 SGHRS and CDR2 YFSETQ come from the germline V gene. Combining the CDR3 with reference TRBV5-1 and TRBJ1-5 gives the whole variable domain KAGVTQTPRYLIKTRGQQVTLSCSPISGHRSVSWYQQTPGQGLQFLFEYFSETQRNKGNFPGRFSGRQFSNSRSEMNVSTLELGDSALYLCASSPRGGRQPQHFGDGTRLSIL.

CDR3 in amino acids: CASSAGTATNYGYTF. For the CDR3, the DNA is TGTGCCAGCAGTGCCGGGACAGCAACTAACTATGGCTACACCTTC. This chain uses TRBV27 with TRBJ1-2, with 7 bases lining up with TRBD1. The germline V gene has CDR1 MNHEY and CDR2 SMNVEV (reference sequence). V was clipped by 5 bases and J by 0 bases; unmatched bases: 6. This CDR3 is 15 amino acids long.

For this clonotype: Its ends do not fully match the called genes, so a read error is possible. The gene calls are TRBV29-1 and TRBJ2-3; no definite D call. The CDR3 contains 11 residues. Germline V CDR1 and CDR2: SQVTM, ANQGSEA. In DNA form, the CDR3 reads TGCAGCGTTGACGTTGCAGATACGCAGGATTTT. Encoded protein: CSVDVADTQDF.

The V gene is TRBV12-3 or TRBV12-4, the J gene TRBJ1-4; D is uncertain. This CDR3 is built from 12 residues. V was cut by 8 bases and J by 8 bases, with 12 bases left in between. The CDR3 loop is CASAFSGEKLFF. The CDR3 DNA reads as TGTGCCAGCGCTTTTTCTGGCGAAAAACTGTTTTTT.

V is TRBV12-3 or TRBV12-4 and J is TRBJ2-3, with TRBD2 identical over 7 bases. J lost 4 bases, V lost 7 bases, and 11 bases had no gene match. The CDR3 is 15 amino acids. CDR3 DNA: TGTGCCAGCAAACTTTGGGAGGGCAGGGCAGATACGCAGTATTTT. As protein: CASKLWEGRADTQYF.

This clonotype was detected many times. The V gene is TRBV5-1, the J gene TRBJ2-5; D is perhaps TRBD2 (6 bases). The CDR3 totals 15 residues. Deletions cut 3 bases from V and 5 bases from J, with 17 bases between. Germline V gene lookup returns CDR1 SGHRS and CDR2 YFSETQ. CDR3 DNA sequence: TGCGCCAGCAGCTGGGGAAACGCGGGGATGGAGACCCAGTACTTC. Amino acids: CASSWGNAGMETQYF.

The chain employs TRBV20-1 and TRBJ2-3; TRBD1 might be the D (6 bases). The V end was cut by 3 bases, the J end by 3 bases, with 16 bases between. Germline V CDR1 and CDR2: DFQATT, SNEGSKA (reference sequence). CDR3 length: 15 amino acids. CDR3 bases: TGCAGTGCTAGTGGTTCGACAGGCCGGACAGATACGCAGTATTTT. Translated: CSASGSTGRTDTQYF.

V is TRBV20-1 and J is TRBJ2-3, with no clear D. The CDR3 covers 12 residues. Germline assignment: CDR1 DFQATT and CDR2 SNEGSKA (reference sequence). Between the trimmed V and J ends, which lost 6 bases and 2 bases, there was a span of 9 bases. The CDR3 nucleotides are TGCAGTGCAACTTTTAACACAGATACGCAGTATTTT. Amino acids: CSATFNTDTQYF.

This clonotype showed up just a few times. The chain joins TRBV5-5 to TRBJ2-7; D tentatively reads TRBD1 or TRBD2 (5 bases each). The CDR3 extends over 14 amino acids. Trimming stripped 0 bases from V and 2 bases from J, with 9 bases between. CDR1 is SGHKS, CDR2 YYEKEE, per germline (reference sequence). In nucleotides, the CDR3 is TGTGCCAGCAGCTTGGGGGACCCAGCCTACGAGCAGTACTTC. It translates to CASSLGDPAYEQYF.

Only a few counts were recorded for this clonotype. J is TRBJ2-1 and V is TRBV20-1; the D gene could be TRBD1 or TRBD2 (5 bases each). Germline lookup yields CDR1 DFQATT and CDR2 SNEGSKA (reference sequence). Trimming took 6 bases from V and 7 from J, leaving 16 bases between them. CDR3 length: 13 residues. The CDR3 region has the DNA TGCAGTGCGCCGCGAGGGGCGCGGAATGAGCAGTTCTTC. Amino acid sequence: CSAPRGARNEQFF.

This clonotype was detected a few times. The chain combines TRBV7-9 with TRBJ1-1; no clear D gene. The germline CDR1 and CDR2 sequences are SEHNR and FQNEAQ (reference sequence). Trimming shortened V by 8 bases and J by 0 bases, and 13 bases separated the two germline ends. This CDR3 region has 14 residues. DNA for the CDR3: TGTGCCAGCCACGGACGGAACATGAACACTGAAGCTTTCTTT. It translates to CASHGRNMNTEAFF.

In this sample, this clonotype turned up a few times. The rearrangement uses TRBV6-1 and TRBJ2-7; 13 bases line up with TRBD2. The ends lost 11 bases at V and 6 bases at J; junction bases unmatched: 10. Looked up from germline, CDR1 is MNHNS and CDR2 is SASEGT. This CDR3 has 14 residues. The CDR3 region is CASLPGLAGIEQYF. The CDR3 bases are TGTGCCTCCTTACCGGGACTAGCGGGAATCGAGCAGTACTTC.

The rearrangement uses TRBV7-2 and TRBJ2-5; the match to TRBD1 covers 8 bases. CDR1 SGHTA and CDR2 FQGNSA come from the germline V gene. J gave up 6 bases and V 5 bases, and 8 bases lay outside the gene matches. The CDR3 contains 14 residues. The CDR3: CASSAQGAGKTQYF. Here the CDR3 DNA reads TGTGCCAGCAGCGCCCAGGGGGCTGGGAAGACCCAGTACTTC.

This clonotype has more than one count but fewer than ten. The V and J genes are TRBV4-1 and TRBJ2-1; D ambiguous. The CDR3 covers 14 residues. Trimming cost V 3 bases and J 7 bases, with 13 bases left between them. The germline CDR1 and CDR2 sequences are MGHRA and YSYEKL. CDR3 in DNA: TGCGCCAGCAGCCACTTGGCAGGATCGAATGAGCAGTTCTTC. It specifies CASSHLAGSNEQFF.